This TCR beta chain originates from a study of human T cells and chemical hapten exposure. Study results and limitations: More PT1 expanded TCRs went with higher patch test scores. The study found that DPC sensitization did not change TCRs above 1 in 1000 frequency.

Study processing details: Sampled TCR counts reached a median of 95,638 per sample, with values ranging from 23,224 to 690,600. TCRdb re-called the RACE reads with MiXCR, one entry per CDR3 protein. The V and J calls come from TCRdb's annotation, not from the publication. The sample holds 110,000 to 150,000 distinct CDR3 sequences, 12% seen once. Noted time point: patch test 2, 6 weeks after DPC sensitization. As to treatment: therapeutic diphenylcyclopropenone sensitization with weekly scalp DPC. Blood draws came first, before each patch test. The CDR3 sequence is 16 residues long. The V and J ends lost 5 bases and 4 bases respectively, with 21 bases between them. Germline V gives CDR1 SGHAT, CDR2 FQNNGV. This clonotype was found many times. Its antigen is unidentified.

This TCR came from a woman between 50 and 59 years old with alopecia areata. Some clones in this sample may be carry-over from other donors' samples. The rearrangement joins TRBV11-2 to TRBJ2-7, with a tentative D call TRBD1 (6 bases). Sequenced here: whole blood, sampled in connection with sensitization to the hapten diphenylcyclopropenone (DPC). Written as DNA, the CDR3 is TGTGCCAGCAGCCGTCTCACAGGGCCCGGATTTTACGAGCAGTACTTC. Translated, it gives CASSRLTGPGFYEQYF.